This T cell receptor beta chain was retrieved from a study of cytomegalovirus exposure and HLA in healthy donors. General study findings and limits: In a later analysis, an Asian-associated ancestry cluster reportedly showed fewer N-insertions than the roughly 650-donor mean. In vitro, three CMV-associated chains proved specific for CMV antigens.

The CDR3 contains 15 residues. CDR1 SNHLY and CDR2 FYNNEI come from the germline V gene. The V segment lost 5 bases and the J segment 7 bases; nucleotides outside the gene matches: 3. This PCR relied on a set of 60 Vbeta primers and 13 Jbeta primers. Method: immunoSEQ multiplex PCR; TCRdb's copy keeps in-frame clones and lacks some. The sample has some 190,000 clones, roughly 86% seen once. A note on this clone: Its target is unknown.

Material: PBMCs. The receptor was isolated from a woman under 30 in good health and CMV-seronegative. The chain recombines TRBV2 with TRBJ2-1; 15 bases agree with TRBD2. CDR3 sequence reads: CASSRGLAGGNEQFF. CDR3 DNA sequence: TGTGCCAGCAGTCGAGGACTAGCGGGGGGGAATGAGCAGTTCTTC.